A single sample gave rise to the 2 T cell receptor beta chains below, sequenced in a study of blood T cells in healthy people across ages. The authors ran a second PCR of 7 to 11 cycles using a sample-barcoded 5' primer and a J-beta primer mix. TCRdb passed the 5' RACE reads through MiXCR, listing each CDR3 protein once. The table lists about 640,000 distinct CDR3 sequences, 45% to 65% of them singletons. The specimen was blood. The receptors stem from a man in his sixties in good health.

The V call is TRBV20-1, the J call TRBJ2-1; 10 bases are a match to TRBD2. The CDR3 has 16 residues. V was pared by 0 bases and J by 7 bases, with 9 bases of the junction left unmatched. Germline V gives CDR1 DFQATT, CDR2 SNEGSKA (reference sequence). This CDR3 is CSARDPLAGERNEQFF. CDR3 DNA sequence: TGCAGTGCTAGAGACCCTCTAGCGGGGGAAAGAAATGAGCAGTTCTTC.

This clonotype was counted only a few times. This chain connects TRBV18 to TRBJ2-7, with 11 bases lining up with TRBD1. In germline, CDR1 is KGHSH, CDR2 LQKENI. Unmatched junction bases numbered 6, after V lost 3 bases and J lost 5 bases. This CDR3 is built from 15 residues. CDR3 coding DNA: TGTGCCAGCTCACCCCTGGACAGGGGGCACAACGAGCAGTACTTC. The encoded protein is CASSPLDRGHNEQYF.